This T cell receptor beta chain is from a study of cytomegalovirus exposure and HLA in healthy donors. Overall study results and limits: Reportedly, diagnosis of cytomegalovirus status by the classifier showed high specificity and sensitivity. The study listed around 150 cytomegalovirus-associated TCR beta chains.

While the first cohort had fewer than 850 subjects, the donors belonged to the separate validation cohort of 120 subjects. With respect to this clone: Its antigen is not known.

CDR3 length: 13 amino acids. Germline CDR1 is MNHEY and CDR2 is SMNVEV (reference sequence). Trimming pared 0 bases from V and 5 bases from J, leaving 8 bases between. The repertoire was sequenced with immunoSEQ multiplex PCR; TCRdb's copy has only in-frame clones and lacks some. In the table there are roughly 270,000 clones, roughly 88% of which are singletons. J is TRBJ2-7 and V is TRBV27, with unresolved D. Sequenced input: PBMCs. The receptor's source is a woman between 18 and 29 years old in good health and CMV-seronegative. The CDR3 region is CASSLSRYNEQYF. The CDR3 DNA sequence: TGTGCCAGCAGTTTATCTAGATATAACGAGCAGTACTTC.